This T cell receptor beta chain was recorded in a study of beta chain features in type 1 diabetes. At the level of the study: Across the samples, 100 million to 130 million sorted cells were examined in total.

Overall study results and limits: cDNA-based sequencing might over-represent cells highly expressing TCR. All four CD4+ subsets from Type 1 diabetes patients carried moderately but significantly shorter TCRB CDR3s. Fewer insertions but more deletions were seen at VDJ junctions in type 1 diabetes patients.

Reverse transcribing all isolated RNA meant expressed TCRB transcripts were sequenced. Assay: immunoSEQ multiplex PCR; the TCRdb copy retains only in-frame clones and omits some. Altogether a few hundred thousand clones are present, roughly 10% being singletons, with the ten largest covering 1% to 1.5%. As concerns this clone: The antigen is not known.

After removal of 6 bases from V and 3 bases from J, the junction contained 5 bases not matched to a gene. Looked up from germline, CDR1 is SEHNR and CDR2 is FQNEAQ (reference sequence). This CDR3 has 14 residues. Sample: central memory CD4+ T cells from blood. The clonotype comes from a man younger than 35 in good health. The V gene is TRBV7-9, the J gene TRBJ1-2; TRBD1 matches at 9 bases. CDR3 amino acids: CASSRDRVDYGYTF. The CDR3 nucleotides read TGTGCCAGCAGTCGGGACAGGGTTGACTATGGCTACACCTTC.